The 32 T cell receptor beta chains in this list originate from one sample, sequenced in a study of preoperative IRX-2 immunotherapy in early breast cancer. Generated by immunoSEQ multiplex PCR, the TCRdb table keeps only in-frame clones and is missing some. The sample holds around 43,000 clones; approximately 75% are singletons and the top ten take roughly 1.1%. This sample's treatment: preoperative locoregional IRX-2 cytokine immunotherapy. This material consisted of tumor tissue, taken after IRX-2 immunotherapy. These receptors were collected from a human donor with breast cancer.

The V call is TRBV12-5, the J call TRBJ2-1; 11 positions agree with TRBD2. Germline CDR1 reads LGHNT; CDR2 reads FRNRAP. This CDR3 is 17 amino acids long. The V gene end was trimmed by 3 bases and the J gene end by 8 bases; junction bases not matched to a gene: 12. CDR3 residues: CASGFPQVSGRADEQFF. CDR3 DNA: TGTGCTAGTGGTTTCCCCCAGGTTAGCGGGAGGGCCGATGAGCAGTTCTTC.

This clone is medium-sized within its sample. V and J are TRBV11-3 and TRBJ1-2; tentatively, D is TRBD1 (6 bases). The CDR3 contains 15 residues. The V gene lost 5 bases and the J gene lost 4 bases, with 17 bases spanning the gap. The germline V gene has CDR1 SGHNT and CDR2 YENEEA. The DNA for the CDR3 is TGTGCCAGCAGCCCCCGGACAGTCCCGGCCTATGGCTACACCTTC. It yields the protein CASSPRTVPAYGYTF.

This chain links TRBV28 with TRBJ2-7, with TRBD2 matching over 14 bases. This CDR3 spans 16 amino acids. The J segment lost 4 bases and the V segment lost 6 bases, leaving 8 bases of the junction unmatched. Per the germline V gene, CDR1 is MDHEN and CDR2 is SYDVKM. For the CDR3, the DNA is TGTGCCAGCAGCACGACTAGCGGGAGGGGATGGTACGAGCAGTACTTC. The encoded protein is CASSTTSGRGWYEQYF.

This clone occurred once. The chain couples TRBV6-8 to TRBJ1-2; the D is unclear. CDR1 is MNHGY and CDR2 is SAAAGT in the germline V gene. Between the trimmed V and J ends, which lost 5 bases and 1 base, there was a span of 8 bases. CDR3 size: 13 residues. CDR3 coding DNA: TGTGCCAGCAGTACGACGGGTAACTATGGCTACACCTTC. Protein: CASSTTGNYGYTF.

The rearrangement uses TRBV18 and TRBJ2-1; a possible D gene is TRBD2 (6 bases). CDR3 length: 16 amino acids. V was pared by 0 bases and J by 4 bases, with 13 bases between. From germline, CDR1 is KGHSH and CDR2 LQKENI. The CDR3 bases are TGTGCCAGCTCACCACCGAACCTAGCGTCATACAATGAGCAGTTCTTC. It codes for CASSPPNLASYNEQFF.

This clone was seen only a few times. This chain connects TRBV6-7 to TRBJ1-4; perhaps TRBD1 as D (6 bases). TRBV6-7 belongs to the ORF category, with a function that is uncertain. V lost 2 bases to trimming and J lost 7 bases, with 11 bases between them. The CDR3 spans 14 residues. The CDR3 sequence is CASSYEQGGEKLFF. The CDR3 DNA is TGTGCCAGCAGTTACGAACAGGGCGGTGAAAAACTGTTTTTT.

J is TRBJ1-6 and V is TRBV11-3; D unresolved. Per germline, CDR1 SGHNT and CDR2 YENEEA. The CDR3 has 14 residues. V was pared by 1 base and J by 7 bases, with 8 bases between. CDR3 DNA: TGTGCCAGCAGCTTAGGGCAGATAAATTCACCCCTCCACTTT. This codes for CASSLGQINSPLHF. Filled out from reference TRBV11-3 and TRBJ1-6, the complete variable domain reads EAGVVQSPRYKIIEKKQPVAFWCNPISGHNTLYWYLQNLGQGPELLIRYENEEAVDDSQLPKDRFSAERLKGVDSTLKIQPAELGDSAVYLCASSLGQINSPLHFGNGTRLTVT.

V gene TRBV6-8 combines with J gene TRBJ2-5; 8 bases map to TRBD2. Trimming removed 5 bases from V and 4 bases from J; junction bases left unmatched: 9. Per the germline V gene, CDR1 is MNHGY and CDR2 is SAAAGT. The CDR3 extends over 15 amino acids. CDR3 bases: TGTGCCAGCAGTCCCCCTAGCGCGGGGGGAGAGACCCAGTACTTC. Protein sequence: CASSPPSAGGETQYF.

The rearrangement links TRBV5-1 to TRBJ1-3; perhaps TRBD1 as D (6 bases). Deletions cut 2 bases from V and 0 bases from J, with 9 bases between. CDR3 length equals 15 residues. CDR1 is SGHRS, CDR2 YFSETQ, per germline. The CDR3 protein is CASSLGQRSGNTIYF. The CDR3 DNA reads as TGCGCCAGCAGCTTAGGACAGCGCTCTGGAAACACCATATATTTT.

Comments on this clone: Other DNA sequences from this sample encode an identical CDR3 as well. The chain recombines TRBV6-8 with TRBJ1-2, with 10 bases fitting TRBD1. Trimming cost V 5 bases and J 5 bases; bases outside gene matches: 2. This CDR3 has 13 amino acids. The germline gives CDR1 MNHGY, CDR2 SAAAGT. The CDR3, as DNA: TGTGCCAGCAGTGGGGACAGGGGTTATGGCTACACCTTC. Translating it yields CASSGDRGYGYTF.

V usage is TRBV19 and J usage is TRBJ2-3, with 9 bases that match TRBD2. V lost 3 bases and J lost 5; bases outside the gene matches: 6. The CDR3 covers 15 residues. The V gene's germline CDR1 is LNHDA and CDR2 SQIVND (reference sequence). The CDR3 reads CASSMSSGTVDTQYF. The CDR3 DNA follows: TGTGCCAGTAGTATGTCTAGCGGGACAGTAGATACGCAGTATTTT.

The chain combines TRBV5-1 with TRBJ1-1; D may be TRBD1 (5 bases). V lost 4 bases to trimming and J lost 0 bases, with 19 bases between them. The germline V gene has CDR1 SGHRS and CDR2 YFSETQ. The CDR3 extends over 17 amino acids. CDR3 residues: CASSRRGLEAMNTEAFF. The CDR3 nucleotides are TGCGCCAGCAGCCGCCGGGGCCTTGAGGCGATGAACACTGAAGCTTTCTTT.

V and J are TRBV19 and TRBJ2-7; a possible D gene is TRBD1 (6 bases). The CDR3 extends over 14 amino acids. Germline assignment: CDR1 LNHDA and CDR2 SQIVND (reference sequence). Trimming shortened V by 4 bases and J by 4 bases, and 14 bases separated the two germline ends. DNA for the CDR3: TGTGCCAGTAGTAAACAGGGTCGGGGTTACGAGCAGTACTTC. It translates to CASSKQGRGYEQYF.

On this clone: At one end the junction does not follow the germline gene, possibly because of a read error. V usage is TRBV6-8 and J usage is TRBJ2-6; 7 bases agree with TRBD1. The CDR3 loop spans 15 amino acids. CDR1 is MNHGY and CDR2 is SAAAGT in the germline V gene. The CDR3 nucleotides read TGTGCCGGCAGGGGGACAAACTCTGGGGCCAACGTCCTGACTTTC. It codes for CAGRGTNSGANVLTF.

For this clone: The junction does not match germline at one end; this may be a read error. This chain joins TRBV6-8 and TRBJ2-3; D unresolved. This CDR3 comprises 12 residues. From germline, CDR1 is MNHGY and CDR2 SAAAGT. CDR3 DNA: TGTGCCATCAGTTCAAGCACAGATACGCAGTATTTT. It specifies CAISSSTDTQYF.

In its sample, this clone was seen a few times. At the DNA level, this CDR3 is encoded by other sequences in the same sample as well. V and J are TRBV5-1 and TRBJ1-4, with TRBD1 as a possible D gene (6 bases). CDR3 size: 15 residues. Trimming took off 0 bases at V and 2 bases at J, with 8 bases between the two ends. The germline V gene encodes CDR1 SGHRS and CDR2 YFSETQ. CDR3 loop: CASSLVGGTNEKLFF. In nucleotides, the CDR3 is TGCGCCAGCAGCTTGGTAGGGGGGACTAATGAAAAACTGTTTTTT.

The J gene is TRBJ2-2, the V gene TRBV7-6; 7 bases are shared with TRBD1. From germline, CDR1 is SGHVS and CDR2 FNYEAQ. V dropped 6 bases and J dropped 2; count of bases not matched to a gene: 6. The CDR3 is 15 amino acids. The CDR3: CASSRTGENTGELFF. The CDR3, as DNA: TGTGCCAGCAGTCGAACAGGGGAAAACACCGGGGAGCTGTTTTTT.

Notes on this clone: The read finishes 1 residue shy of the CDR3 end, and the germline J gene is used to complete it. V and J are TRBV6-1 and TRBJ1-2, with D uncertain. The CDR3 contains 15 residues. V lost 0 bases and J 1 base, leaving 9 bases between the germline ends. Germline values: CDR1 MNHNS, CDR2 SASEGT. The CDR3 loop reads CASSEADRRNYGYTF. CDR3 DNA (partial): TGTGCCAGCAGTGAAGCGGATAGGCGTAACTATGGCTACACC.

This clone was detected once. This chain connects TRBV28 to TRBJ1-3; possible D gene TRBD1, 5 bases. Trimming took 5 bases from V and 2 from J, leaving 13 bases between them. From germline, CDR1 is MDHEN and CDR2 SYDVKM. This CDR3 is 15 amino acids long. DNA of the CDR3: TGTGCCAGCAGTCCCTACCGGGGGGCTGGAAACACCATATATTTT. This codes for CASSPYRGAGNTIYF. Filled out from reference TRBV28 and TRBJ1-3, the complete variable domain reads DVKVTQSSRYLVKRTGEKVFLECVQDMDHENMFWYRQDPGLGLRLIYFSYDVKMKEKGDIPEGYSVSREKKERFSLILESASTNQTSMYLCASSPYRGAGNTIYFGEGSWLTVV.

The V gene is TRBV6-8, the J gene TRBJ2-3; 8 positions agree with TRBD1. The V segment lost 5 bases and the J segment 2 bases; nucleotides outside the gene matches: 6. CDR1 and CDR2 (germline): MNHGY, SAAAGT. This CDR3 region has 15 residues. This CDR3 reads CASSPTGAITDTQYF. CDR3 bases: TGTGCCAGCAGTCCGACAGGGGCCATCACAGATACGCAGTATTTT.

This clone was seen more than once but under ten times. The V gene is TRBV6-8, the J gene TRBJ1-3; D uncertain. Deletions cut 10 bases from V and 9 bases from J, with 16 bases between. This CDR3 region has 12 residues. CDR1 is MNHGY, CDR2 SAAAGT, per germline. CDR3 sequence reads: CATRIPAGTIYF. As DNA, the CDR3 is TGTGCCACCCGAATTCCCGCAGGCACCATATATTTT.

The J gene is TRBJ2-5, the V gene TRBV6-8, with TRBD2 matching over 9 bases. The CDR3 sequence is 14 residues long. Germline trimming cut 10 bases from V and 5 bases from J; bases unmatched to any gene: 11. Germline V CDR1 and CDR2: MNHGY, SAAAGT. CDR3 bases: TGTGCCATCTGCCCAGCGGGGGGAGATGAGACCCAGTACTTC. Its protein is CAICPAGGDETQYF.

This clone was observed a few times. The chain has TRBV7-1 and TRBJ2-7; 8 positions match TRBD2. TRBV7-1 counts as an open reading frame of uncertain function. The ends lost 5 bases at V and 5 bases at J; junction bases unmatched: 5. The CDR3 is 13 residues long. CDR3 nucleotides: TGTGCCAGCAGCAGCGGGGGTTACGACGAGCAGTACTTC. This translates into CASSSGGYDEQYF.

The V and J genes are TRBV15 and TRBJ1-2; D uncertain. CDR1 LNHNV and CDR2 YYDKDF come from the germline V gene (reference sequence). Trimming left V 0 bases short and J 4 bases short, with 15 bases between. The CDR3 totals 16 residues. CDR3 amino acids: CATSRDLTSPLYGYTF. As DNA, the CDR3 is TGTGCCACCAGCAGAGATCTCACCAGCCCTCTCTATGGCTACACCTTC.

CDR3 in DNA: TGCGCCAGCAGCCTGCGGAGCGGGGAGCTGTTTTTT. Protein sequence: CASSLRSGELFF. This sequence joins TRBV1 and TRBJ2-2; the table's D call, TRBD2, was not checked against the DNA. TRBV1 is a pseudogene. This CDR3 region has 12 residues.

The V call is TRBV1, the J call TRBJ2-7; the table's D call TRBD2 went unverified against the DNA. TRBV1 is tagged as a pseudogene. This CDR3 has 12 residues. CDR3 DNA: TGCGCCAGCAGCTCTCGGGGTGGAGAGCAGTACTTC. Its translation is CASSSRGGEQYF.

The V gene is TRBV30, the J gene TRBJ1-2; a possible D gene is TRBD1 (5 bases). V lost 4 bases, J lost 8 bases, and 23 bases lay in between. Germline assignment: CDR1 GTSNPN and CDR2 SVGIG (reference sequence). This CDR3 region has 15 residues. The CDR3, as DNA: TGTGCCTGGACTTATTACAGGACCCCGGCGAGGGGCTACACCTTC. Translation gives CAWTYYRTPARGYTF.

This clone was observed a single time. The rearrangement links TRBV6-8 to TRBJ1-5; weak D call: TRBD1 (6 bases). Trimming removed 6 bases from V and 0 bases from J, with 12 bases in between. The CDR3 is 15 residues long. CDR1 is MNHGY and CDR2 is SAAAGT in the germline V gene. This chain's CDR3 is CASRLTGYSNQPQHF. The DNA for the CDR3 is TGTGCCAGCAGGCTTACAGGGTATAGCAATCAGCCCCAGCATTTT.

This chain connects TRBV6-8 to TRBJ1-5; tentatively, D is TRBD1 (6 bases). Trimming took 5 bases from V and 3 from J, leaving 11 bases between them. This CDR3 has 14 residues. The germline CDR1 and CDR2 sequences are MNHGY and SAAAGT. The CDR3 DNA reads TGTGCCAGCAGTCTACAGGGTATCAATCAGCCCCAGCATTTT. Its translation is CASSLQGINQPQHF.

There are a few counts of this clone. The J gene is TRBJ2-7, the V gene TRBV5-1; 9 positions agree with TRBD1. The CDR3 spans 15 residues. Losses at the gene ends were 4 bases for V and 3 bases for J; bases not matched to a gene: 8. Germline V gene lookup returns CDR1 SGHRS and CDR2 YFSETQ. This chain's CDR3 is CASSHGQGLVYEQYF. The CDR3 DNA reads as TGCGCCAGCAGCCACGGACAGGGGCTGGTCTACGAGCAGTACTTC. Filled out from reference TRBV5-1 and TRBJ2-7, the complete variable domain reads KAGVTQTPRYLIKTRGQQVTLSCSPISGHRSVSWYQQTPGQGLQFLFEYFSETQRNKGNFPGRFSGRQFSNSRSEMNVSTLELGDSALYLCASSHGQGLVYEQYFGPGTRLTVT.

V and J are TRBV29-1 and TRBJ2-7; D is perhaps TRBD1 or TRBD2 (5 bases each). From germline, CDR1 is SQVTM and CDR2 ANQGSEA. The V and J ends lost 4 bases and 5 bases respectively, with 12 bases between them. There are 12 residues in the CDR3. The CDR3 DNA is TGCAGCGTTGGAGAAGGGACGCACGAGCAGTACTTC. Amino acids: CSVGEGTHEQYF.

This chain links TRBV6-8 with TRBJ2-7, with a possible D match to TRBD1 (6 bases). Trimming removed 0 bases from V and 0 bases from J, with 9 bases in between. The CDR3 covers 15 residues. Germline assignment: CDR1 MNHGY and CDR2 SAAAGT. CDR3 DNA sequence: TGTGCCAGCAGTTACTCCCGGGACAACTCCTACGAGCAGTACTTC. This gives the protein CASSYSRDNSYEQYF.